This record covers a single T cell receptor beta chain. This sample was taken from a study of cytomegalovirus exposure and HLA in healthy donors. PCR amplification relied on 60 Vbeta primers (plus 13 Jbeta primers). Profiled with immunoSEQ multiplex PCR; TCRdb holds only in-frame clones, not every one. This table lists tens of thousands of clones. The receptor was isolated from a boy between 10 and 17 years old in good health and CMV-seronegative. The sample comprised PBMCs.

CDR3 coding DNA: TGTGCCAGCAGCTTGGCAGGGAGGGACTACGAGCAGTACTTC. This translates into CASSLAGRDYEQYF. The chain joins TRBV5-6 to TRBJ2-7; the match to TRBD2 covers 7 bases. Germline V gene sequence: CDR1 SGHDT, CDR2 YYEEEE. V lost 0 bases and J lost 3; bases outside the gene matches: 3. The CDR3 sequence is 14 residues long.